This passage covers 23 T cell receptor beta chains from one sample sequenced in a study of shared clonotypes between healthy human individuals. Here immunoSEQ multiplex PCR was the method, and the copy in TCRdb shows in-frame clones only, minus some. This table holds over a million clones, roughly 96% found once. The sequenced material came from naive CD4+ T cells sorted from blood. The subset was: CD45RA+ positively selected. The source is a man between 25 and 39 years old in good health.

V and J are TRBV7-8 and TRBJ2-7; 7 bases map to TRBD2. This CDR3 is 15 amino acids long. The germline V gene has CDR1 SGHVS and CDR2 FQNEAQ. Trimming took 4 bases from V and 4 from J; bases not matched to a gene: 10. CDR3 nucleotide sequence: TGTGCCAGCAGCTCGCTAGCGGCCAAACCATACGAGCAGTACTTC. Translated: CASSSLAAKPYEQYF.

The CDR3 DNA is TGTGCCAGCAGTGAAGCGCTTCAGGGCAGGGGAGCCAAAAACATTCAGTACTTC. Its translation is CASSEALQGRGAKNIQYF. The gene calls are TRBV2 and TRBJ2-4; D is perhaps TRBD1 (6 bases). Germline CDR1 and CDR2: SNHLY and FYNNEI. The CDR3 totals 18 residues. Trimming removed 0 bases from V and 0 bases from J, with 15 bases in between.

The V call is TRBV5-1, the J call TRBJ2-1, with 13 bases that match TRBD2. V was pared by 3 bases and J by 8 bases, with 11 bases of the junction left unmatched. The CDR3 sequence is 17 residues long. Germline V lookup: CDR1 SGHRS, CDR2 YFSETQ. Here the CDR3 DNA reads TGCGCCAGCAGCTCGGGGACTAGCGGGACCCTTGCCGATGAGCAGTTCTTC. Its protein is CASSSGTSGTLADEQFF. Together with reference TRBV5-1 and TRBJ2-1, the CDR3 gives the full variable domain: KAGVTQTPRYLIKTRGQQVTLSCSPISGHRSVSWYQQTPGQGLQFLFEYFSETQRNKGNFPGRFSGRQFSNSRSEMNVSTLELGDSALYLCASSSGTSGTLADEQFFGPGTRLTVL.

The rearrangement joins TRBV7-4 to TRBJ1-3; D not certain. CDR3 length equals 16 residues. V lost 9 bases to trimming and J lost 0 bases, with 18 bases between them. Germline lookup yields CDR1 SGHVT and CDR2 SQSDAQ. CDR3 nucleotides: TGTGCCAGGAAGGACGGACCATTGAGCTCTGGAAACACCATATATTTT. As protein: CARKDGPLSSGNTIYF.

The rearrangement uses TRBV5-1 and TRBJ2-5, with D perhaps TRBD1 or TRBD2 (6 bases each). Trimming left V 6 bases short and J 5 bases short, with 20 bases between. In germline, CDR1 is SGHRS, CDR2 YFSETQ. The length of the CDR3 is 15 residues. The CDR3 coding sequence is TGCGCCAGCAACCCGGGGGCGCCTTCGGGGGAGACCCAGTACTTC. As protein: CASNPGAPSGETQYF.

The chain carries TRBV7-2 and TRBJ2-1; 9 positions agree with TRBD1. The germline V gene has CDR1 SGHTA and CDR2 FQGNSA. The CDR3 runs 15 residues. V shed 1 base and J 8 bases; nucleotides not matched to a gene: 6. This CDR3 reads CASSLEGQGGDEQFF. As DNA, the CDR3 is TGTGCCAGCAGCTTAGAGGGACAGGGTGGCGATGAGCAGTTCTTC. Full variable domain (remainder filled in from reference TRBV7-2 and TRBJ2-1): GAGVSQSPSNKVTEKGKDVELRCDPISGHTALYWYRQSLGQGLEFLIYFQGNSAPDKSGLPSDRFSAERTGGSVSTLTIQRTQQEDSAVYLCASSLEGQGGDEQFFGPGTRLTVL.

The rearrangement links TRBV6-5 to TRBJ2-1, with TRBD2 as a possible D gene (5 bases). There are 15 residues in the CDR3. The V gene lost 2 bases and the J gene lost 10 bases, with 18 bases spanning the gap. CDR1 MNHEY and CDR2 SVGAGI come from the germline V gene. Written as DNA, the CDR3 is TGTGCCAGCAGTTACGCTGTATTAGGTGGGGAGGAGCAGTTCTTC. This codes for CASSYAVLGGEEQFF.

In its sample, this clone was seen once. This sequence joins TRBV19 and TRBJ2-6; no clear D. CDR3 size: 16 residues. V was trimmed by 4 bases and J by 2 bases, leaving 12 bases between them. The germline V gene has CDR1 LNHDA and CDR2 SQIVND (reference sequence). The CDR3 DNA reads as TGTGCCAGTAGTAGCAGTGCCCATCCTGGGGCCAACGTCCTGACTTTC. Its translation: CASSSSAHPGANVLTF.

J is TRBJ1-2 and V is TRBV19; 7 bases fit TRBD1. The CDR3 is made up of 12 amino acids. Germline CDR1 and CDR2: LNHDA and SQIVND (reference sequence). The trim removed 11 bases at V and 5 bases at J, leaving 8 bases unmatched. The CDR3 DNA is TGTGCCTCGTGGGACAGACAATATGGCTACACCTTC. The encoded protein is CASWDRQYGYTF.

The CDR3 region has the DNA TGCGCCAGCAGTGCCGGGACAGGGGACGAAAAACTGTTTTTT. The encoded protein is CASSAGTGDEKLFF. The J gene is TRBJ1-4, the V gene TRBV10-1, with 10 positions matching TRBD1. CDR1 WNHNN and CDR2 SYGVQD come from the germline V gene (reference sequence). This CDR3 has 14 residues. V lost 4 bases, J lost 8 bases, and 4 bases stayed unmatched.

The CDR3 is CASSLGTSGRSTDTQYF. For the CDR3, the DNA is TGTGCCAGCAGCTTGGGTACTAGCGGGAGATCAACAGATACGCAGTATTTT. The chain combines TRBV5-4 with TRBJ2-3, with 11 bases that match TRBD2. V dropped 0 bases and J dropped 3; count of bases not matched to a gene: 6. The germline V gene encodes CDR1 SGHNT and CDR2 YYREEE (reference sequence). CDR3 length: 17 residues.

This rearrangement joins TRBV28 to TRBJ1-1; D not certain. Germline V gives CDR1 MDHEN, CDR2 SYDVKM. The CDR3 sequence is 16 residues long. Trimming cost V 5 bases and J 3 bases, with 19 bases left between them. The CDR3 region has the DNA TGTGCCAGCAGTCGTTATGGGCGGGTCGGGGACACTGAAGCTTTCTTT. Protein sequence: CASSRYGRVGDTEAFF.

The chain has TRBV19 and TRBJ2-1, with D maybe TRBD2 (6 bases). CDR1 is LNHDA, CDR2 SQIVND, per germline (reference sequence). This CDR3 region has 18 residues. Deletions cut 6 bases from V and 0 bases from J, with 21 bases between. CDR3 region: CASSLTGTSPSSYNEQFF. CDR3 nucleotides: TGTGCCAGTAGCCTAACAGGAACTAGCCCTTCCTCCTACAATGAGCAGTTCTTC.

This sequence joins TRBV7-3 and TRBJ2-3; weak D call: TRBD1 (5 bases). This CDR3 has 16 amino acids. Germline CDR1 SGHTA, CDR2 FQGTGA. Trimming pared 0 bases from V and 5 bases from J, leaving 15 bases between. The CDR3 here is CASSLTGARVRDTQYF. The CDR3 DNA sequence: TGTGCCAGCAGCTTAACAGGGGCTCGGGTTAGAGATACGCAGTATTTT.

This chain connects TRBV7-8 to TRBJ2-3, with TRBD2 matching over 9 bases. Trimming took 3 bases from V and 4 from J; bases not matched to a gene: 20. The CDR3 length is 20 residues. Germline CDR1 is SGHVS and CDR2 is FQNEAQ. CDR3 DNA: TGTGCCAGCAGCTTCGGTATGACAGGGCTCTTAGCGGGAGACGCAGATACGCAGTATTTT. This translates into CASSFGMTGLLAGDADTQYF. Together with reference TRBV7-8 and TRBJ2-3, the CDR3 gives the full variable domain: GAGVSQSPRYKVAKRGQDVALRCDPISGHVSLFWYQQALGQGPEFLTYFQNEAQLDKSGLPSDRFFAERPEGSVSTLKIQRTQQEDSAVYLCASSFGMTGLLAGDADTQYFGPGTRLTVL.

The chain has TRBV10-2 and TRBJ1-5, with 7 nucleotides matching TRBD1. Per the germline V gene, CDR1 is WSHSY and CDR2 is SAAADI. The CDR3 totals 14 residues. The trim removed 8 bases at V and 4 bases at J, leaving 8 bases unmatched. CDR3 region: CASSGTVANQPQHF. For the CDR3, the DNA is TGCGCCAGCTCCGGGACAGTTGCAAATCAGCCCCAGCATTTT.

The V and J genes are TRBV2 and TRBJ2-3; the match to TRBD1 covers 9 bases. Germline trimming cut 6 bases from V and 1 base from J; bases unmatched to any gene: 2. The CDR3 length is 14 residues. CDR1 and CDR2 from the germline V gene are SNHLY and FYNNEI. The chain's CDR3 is CASRRDRGTDTQYF. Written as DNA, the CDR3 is TGTGCCAGCAGACGGGACAGGGGCACAGATACGCAGTATTTT.

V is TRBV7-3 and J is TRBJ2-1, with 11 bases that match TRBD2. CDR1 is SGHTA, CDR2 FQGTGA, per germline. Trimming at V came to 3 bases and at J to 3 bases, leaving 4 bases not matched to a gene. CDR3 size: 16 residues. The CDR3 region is CASSLASGGNYNEQFF. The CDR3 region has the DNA TGTGCCAGCAGCTTGGCTAGCGGGGGGAACTACAATGAGCAGTTCTTC. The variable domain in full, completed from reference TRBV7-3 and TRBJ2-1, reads GAGVSQTPSNKVTEKGKYVELRCDPISGHTALYWYRQSLGQGPEFLIYFQGTGAADDSGLPNDRFFAVRPEGSVSTLKIQRTERGDSAVYLCASSLASGGNYNEQFFGPGTRLTVL.

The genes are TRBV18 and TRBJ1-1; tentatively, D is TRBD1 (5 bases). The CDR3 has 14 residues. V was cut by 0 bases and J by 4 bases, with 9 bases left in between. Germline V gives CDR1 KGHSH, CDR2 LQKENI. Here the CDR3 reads CASSPPAGTTEAFF. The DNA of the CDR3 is TGTGCCAGCTCACCACCGGCAGGGACCACTGAAGCTTTCTTT.

The CDR3 bases are TGTGCCAGCACCCCCCTCGCGCGGATTCGCGAGCAGTTCTTC. This sequence encodes CASTPLARIREQFF. This chain joins TRBV6-1 and TRBJ2-1; D ambiguous. V was shortened by 7 bases and J by 10 bases, with 20 bases between the two germline ends. The CDR3 totals 14 residues. Germline lookup yields CDR1 MNHNS and CDR2 SASEGT.

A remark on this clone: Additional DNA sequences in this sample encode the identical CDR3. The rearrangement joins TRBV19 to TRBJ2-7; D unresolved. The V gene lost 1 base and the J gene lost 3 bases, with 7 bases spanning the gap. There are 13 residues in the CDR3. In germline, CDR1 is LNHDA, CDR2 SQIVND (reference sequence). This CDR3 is CASSIAENYEQYF. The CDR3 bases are TGTGCCAGTAGTATAGCGGAGAACTACGAGCAGTACTTC.

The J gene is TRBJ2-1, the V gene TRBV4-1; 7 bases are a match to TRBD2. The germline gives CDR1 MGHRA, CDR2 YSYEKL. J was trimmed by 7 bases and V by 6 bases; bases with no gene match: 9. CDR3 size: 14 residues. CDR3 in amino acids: CASSVGGIRNEQFF. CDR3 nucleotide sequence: TGCGCCAGCAGTGTGGGAGGGATACGGAATGAGCAGTTCTTC.

This CDR3 reads CASGTRFRSSQETQYF. The CDR3 DNA reads TGTGCCAGCGGGACTAGGTTTCGGTCCTCACAAGAGACCCAGTACTTC. The chain joins TRBV19 to TRBJ2-5, with 8 bases fitting TRBD2. The V gene end was trimmed by 9 bases and the J gene end by 2 bases; junction bases not matched to a gene: 14. The CDR3 runs 16 residues. The germline V gene has CDR1 LNHDA and CDR2 SQIVND (reference sequence).